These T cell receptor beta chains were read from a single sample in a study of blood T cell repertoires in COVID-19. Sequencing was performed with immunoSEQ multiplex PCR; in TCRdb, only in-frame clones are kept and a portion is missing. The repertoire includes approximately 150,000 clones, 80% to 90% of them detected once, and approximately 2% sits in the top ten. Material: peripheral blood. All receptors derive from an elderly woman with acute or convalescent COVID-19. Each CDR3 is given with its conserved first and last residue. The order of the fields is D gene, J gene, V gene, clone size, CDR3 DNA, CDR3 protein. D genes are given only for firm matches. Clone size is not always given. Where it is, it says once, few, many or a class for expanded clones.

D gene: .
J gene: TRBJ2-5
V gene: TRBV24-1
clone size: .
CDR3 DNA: TGTGCCACCAGTAGGACAGCAGCCCAAGAGACCCAGTACTTC
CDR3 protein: CATSRTAAQETQYF

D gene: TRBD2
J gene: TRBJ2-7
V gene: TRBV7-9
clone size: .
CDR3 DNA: TGTGCCAGCAGAGAGGGCGGGGGCTCCTACGAGCAGTACTTC
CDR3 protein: CASREGGGSYEQYF

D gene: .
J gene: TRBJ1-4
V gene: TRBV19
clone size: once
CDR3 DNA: TGTGCCAGTAGTATCAGGGAAAAACTGTTTTTT
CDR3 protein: CASSIREKLFF

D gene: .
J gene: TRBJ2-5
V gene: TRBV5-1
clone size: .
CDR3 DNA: TGCGCCAGCAGCCCGGGGACAACACAAGAGACCCAGTACTTC
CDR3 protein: CASSPGTTQETQYF

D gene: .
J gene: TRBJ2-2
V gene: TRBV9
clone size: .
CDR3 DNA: TGTGCCAGCAGCGTAGCTACGGTCGGGGAGCTGTTTTTT
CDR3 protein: CASSVATVGELFF

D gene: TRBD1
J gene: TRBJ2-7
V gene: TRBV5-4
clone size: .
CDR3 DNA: TGTGCCAGCAGCCTCGGACAGGAGAGCTCCTACGAGCAGTACTTC
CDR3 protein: CASSLGQESSYEQYF

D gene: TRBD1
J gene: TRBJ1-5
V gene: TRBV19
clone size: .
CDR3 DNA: TGTGCCAGTATGGGACAGGGGGTTTGGACCCAGCATTTT
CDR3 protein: CASMGQGVWTQHF

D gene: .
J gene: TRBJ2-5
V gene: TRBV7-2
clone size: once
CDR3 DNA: TGTGCCAGCAGCCGGACTCGGAATTGGGCCCAGTACTTC
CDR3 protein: CASSRTRNWAQYF

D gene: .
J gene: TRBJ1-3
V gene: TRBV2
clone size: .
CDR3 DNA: TGTGCCAGCAGTGTTTTGGTCGGGAACACCATATATTTT
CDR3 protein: CASSVLVGNTIYF

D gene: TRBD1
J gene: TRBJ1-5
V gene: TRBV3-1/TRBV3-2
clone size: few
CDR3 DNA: TGTGCCAGCAGCCAAGGGGGCGTGGACAGGGACGATCAGCCCCAGCATTTT
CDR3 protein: CASSQGGVDRDDQPQHF

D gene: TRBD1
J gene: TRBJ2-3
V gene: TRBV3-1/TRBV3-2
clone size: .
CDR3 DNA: TGTGCCAGCAGCCAAGACAACCGGGACAGGGGACACCCGGATTTT
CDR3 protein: CASSQDNRDRGHPDF

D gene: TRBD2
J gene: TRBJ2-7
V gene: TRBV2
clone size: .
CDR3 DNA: TGTGCCAGCAGTGAAGCGGGACTAGCGTTCCACGAGCAGTACTTC
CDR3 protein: CASSEAGLAFHEQYF

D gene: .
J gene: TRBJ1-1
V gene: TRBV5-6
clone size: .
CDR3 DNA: TGTGCCAGCAGCCGGGCTTCGGGGAGGGGAGGAACTTTCTTT
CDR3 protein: CASSRASGRGGTFF

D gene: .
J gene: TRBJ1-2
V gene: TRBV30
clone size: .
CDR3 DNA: TGTGCCTGGCCGGGGGGCCGTCCCTTC
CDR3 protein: CAWPGGRPF

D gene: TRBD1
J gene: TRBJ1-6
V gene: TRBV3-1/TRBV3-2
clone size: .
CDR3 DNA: TGTGCCAGCAGGGCAACCGGGACAGTGAATTCACCCCTCCACTTT
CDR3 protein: CASRATGTVNSPLHF

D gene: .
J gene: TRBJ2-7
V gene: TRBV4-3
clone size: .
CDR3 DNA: TGCGCCAGCAGCCAAGAATGGCGAGGACAGTTATCCTACGAGCAGTACTTC
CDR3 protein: CASSQEWRGQLSYEQYF